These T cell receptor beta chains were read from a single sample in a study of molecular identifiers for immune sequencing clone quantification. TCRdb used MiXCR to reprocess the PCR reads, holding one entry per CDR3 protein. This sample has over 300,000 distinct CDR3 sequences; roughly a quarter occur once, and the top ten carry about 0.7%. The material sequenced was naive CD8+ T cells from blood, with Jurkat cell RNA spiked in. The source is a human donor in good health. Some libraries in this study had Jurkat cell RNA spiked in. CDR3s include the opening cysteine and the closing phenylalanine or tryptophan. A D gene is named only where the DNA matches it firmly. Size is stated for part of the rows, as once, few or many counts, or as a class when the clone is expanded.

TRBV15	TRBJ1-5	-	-	TGTGCCACCAGCAGAGATACAGGGAGCAGTCAGCCCCAGCATTTT	CATSRDTGSSQPQHF
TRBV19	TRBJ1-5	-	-	TGTGCCAGTAGGGCGGGGGGTGGTCAGCCCCAGCATTTT	CASRAGGGQPQHF
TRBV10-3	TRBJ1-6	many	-	TGTGCCAGCAGGGCCCCTGGGGATTCACCCCTCCACTTT	CASRAPGDSPLHF
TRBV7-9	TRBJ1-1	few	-	TGTGCCAGCAGCCCGGGACCACCGGAAGCTTTCTTT	CASSPGPPEAFF
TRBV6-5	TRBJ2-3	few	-	TGTGCCAGCAGTAAACGCCCGATCGTCCTTGGCACAGATACGCAGTATTTT	CASSKRPIVLGTDTQYF
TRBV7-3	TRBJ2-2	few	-	TGTGCCAGCAGCTTATTCGCCCTAGCAGGGGACACCGGGGAGCTGTTTTTT	CASSLFALAGDTGELFF
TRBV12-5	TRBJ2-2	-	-	TGTGCTAGTGGTTTCCCGCCAGGGGACGGCGGGGAGCTGTTTTTT	CASGFPPGDGGELFF
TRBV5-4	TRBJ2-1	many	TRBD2	TGTGCAGGGCGGCTAGCGGGAGCTGTTGAGCAGTTCTTC	CAGRLAGAVEQFF
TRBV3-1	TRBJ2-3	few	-	TGTGCCAGCAGCCCCCGTCGCGGGGGCCGGGATACGCAGTATTTT	CASSPRRGGRDTQYF
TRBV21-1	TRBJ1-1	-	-	TGTGCCAGCGGCAAAGAGGGAAACTCTGAAGCTTTCTTT	CASGKEGNSEAFF
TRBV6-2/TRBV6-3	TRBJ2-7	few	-	TGTGCCAGCAGTTACGTCGAGGCCAGCGAGCAGTACTTC	CASSYVEASEQYF
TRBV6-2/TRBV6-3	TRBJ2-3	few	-	TGTGCCAGCAAGATGGACAGGGGACTAGCCCGGGGCCCTGCAGATACGCAGTATTTT	CASKMDRGLARGPADTQYF
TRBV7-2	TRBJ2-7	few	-	TGTGCCAGCAGCTTCTACGGGCCCTCAGCCTACGAGCAGTACTTC	CASSFYGPSAYEQYF
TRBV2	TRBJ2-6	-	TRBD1	TGTGCCACCCAGACAGGGCCTGGGGCCAACGTCCTGACTTTC	CATQTGPGANVLTF
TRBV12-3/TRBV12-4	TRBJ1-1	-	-	TGTGCCAGCAGTCCCCAGGGGTCAGCTACTGAAGCTTTCTTT	CASSPQGSATEAFF
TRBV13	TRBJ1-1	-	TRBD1	TGTGCCAGCAGCTTCCTCCCAGGACAGGGGGACACTGAAGCTTTCTTT	CASSFLPGQGDTEAFF
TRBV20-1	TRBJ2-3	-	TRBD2	TGCAGTGCCCCCCTACTAGCGGGGGGGGCAGATACGCAGTATTTT	CSAPLLAGGADTQYF
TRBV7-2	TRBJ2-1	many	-	TGTGCCAGCAGCTTAGTTCCCGGGGGCGCCTACAATGAGCAGTTCTTC	CASSLVPGGAYNEQFF
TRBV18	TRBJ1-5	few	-	TGTGCCAGCTCACCCGACAGAAGCAATCAGCCCCAGCATTTT	CASSPDRSNQPQHF
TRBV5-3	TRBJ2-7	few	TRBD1	TGTGCCAGCAGCCCCATACGACAGGGCTACGAGCAGTACTTC	CASSPIRQGYEQYF
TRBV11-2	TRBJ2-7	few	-	TGTGCCAGCAGCTTTGGAGGGGATACCTACGAGCAGTACTTC	CASSFGGDTYEQYF
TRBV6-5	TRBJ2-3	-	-	TGTGCCAGCAGTCCAGGGTACTCAGACCCCACAGATACGCAGTATTTT	CASSPGYSDPTDTQYF
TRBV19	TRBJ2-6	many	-	TGTGCCAGTAGTATAGGGCCCCAATACGACTGGGCCAACGTCCTGACTTTC	CASSIGPQYDWANVLTF
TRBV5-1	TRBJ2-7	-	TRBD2	TGCGCCAGCAGCCCGGCAGGACTAGCAGACTACGAGCAGTACTTC	CASSPAGLADYEQYF
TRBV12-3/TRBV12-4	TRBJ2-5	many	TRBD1	TGTGCCAGCAGTTGGGCAGGGGGCGAAAAGACCCAGTACTTC	CASSWAGGEKTQYF
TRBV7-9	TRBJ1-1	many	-	TGTGCCAGCAGTTTAGCAGGGGCTGAAGCTTTCTTT	CASSLAGAEAFF
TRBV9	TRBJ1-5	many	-	TGTGCCAGCAGCCCGACAGAGACTTATCAGCCCCAGCATTTT	CASSPTETYQPQHF
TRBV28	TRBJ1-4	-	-	TGTGCCAGCAGTTTACTAGACAATACCGGGGAAAAACTGTTTTTT	CASSLLDNTGEKLFF
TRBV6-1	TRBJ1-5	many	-	TGTGCCAGCAGTGAAGAGCTTCGCCAGCCCCAGCATTTT	CASSEELRQPQHF
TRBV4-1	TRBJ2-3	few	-	TGCGCCGCCCGGGGGACAGTAATCACAGATACGCAGTATTTT	CAARGTVITDTQYF
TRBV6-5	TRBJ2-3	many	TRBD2	TGTGCCAGCAGTCCTAGTCTAGCGGGGGCCACAGATACGCAGTATTTT	CASSPSLAGATDTQYF
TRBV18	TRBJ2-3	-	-	TGTGCCAGCTCACCTCAGGGAGGCGCAGATACGCAGTATTTT	CASSPQGGADTQYF
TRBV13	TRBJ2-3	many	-	TGTGCCAGCACCCCACAATCCAACACAGATACGCAGTATTTT	CASTPQSNTDTQYF
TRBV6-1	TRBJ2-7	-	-	TGTGCCAGCAGAGACCTGGGCGGGGACCCCGAGCAGTACTTC	CASRDLGGDPEQYF
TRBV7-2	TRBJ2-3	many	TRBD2	TGTGCCAGCAGCGAACCACTAGCGGGGGTCACAGATACGCAGTATTTT	CASSEPLAGVTDTQYF
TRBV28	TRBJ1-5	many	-	TGTGCCAGCAGTTTCGAGGACTCCCAGCATTTT	CASSFEDSQHF